The source of this T cell receptor beta chain is a study of regulatory T cells in long-lasting Graves disease. Investigators prepared the TCR beta libraries by applying iRepertoire HTBI primers and Arm-PCR of CDR3 regions. TCRdb used MiXCR to reprocess the multiplex PCR reads, holding one entry per CDR3 protein. The data hold about 300,000 distinct CDR3 sequences, with 20% to 25% observed a single time. V was pared by 0 bases and J by 4 bases, with 10 bases between. The CDR3 is 15 residues long. Germline-derived CDR1 and CDR2 are SEHNR and FQNEAQ (reference sequence). Time point in this sample: persistent/refractory GD, antithyroid drugs over 5 years with positive TRAb. Making the TCR library involved RNA that had been extracted from PBMCs. This clonotype has ten or more counts.

This chain joins TRBV7-9 and TRBJ1-5; D is unclear. The receptor's source is a female donor with Graves disease. The specimen comprised peripheral blood mononuclear cells (PBMCs), sampled when the disease was refractory, from a patient treated with antithyroid drugs. This chain's CDR3 is CASSLAGAGNQPQHF. The CDR3 bases are TGTGCCAGCAGCTTAGCGGGAGCGGGAAATCAGCCCCAGCATTTT.